This record concerns one T cell receptor beta chain sequence. Its antigen target is currently unknown. No qualities accompany the bases; no much larger clone lies one base away. The CDR3 regions of human TCRbeta chains were subjected to immunosequencing. As for how the authors treated the data: TCRs in the repertoires were matched against a reference library of SARS-CoV-2-specific TCRs that had been generated with the MIRA antigen-specificity platform. Breadth was defined as the fraction of unique TCRs that were SARS-CoV-2-associated, and depth was defined as the fraction of total T cells that were SARS-CoV-2-associated. Using the MIRA data, each spike-specific TCR was mapped to the spike region that the TCR reacts to and placed in a CD4 or CD8 class. Log10-transformed breadth and depth values were compared by one-way ANOVA with Sidak's multiple comparisons tests. TCRdb mirrors the immuneACCESS table, restricted to in-frame sequences. Some clones are absent from its copies; in checked studies, under half trace to an unresolved V gene, and the reason for the others is unknown. The DNA was the basis for D and trimming; V, J and clone size are from that table. Here the sample has 150,000 or so clones; roughly 90% occur a single time. Of the sample, about 1.4% falls within the top ten clones.

Explained via the paper, the time point label denotes: about 28 days (+/-7) after the second vaccine dose. AZD1222 recipients whose second dose came at about 4 weeks and those whose second dose came at about 12 weeks were combined into one group, since spike-specific TCR depth and breadth did not differ between the two schedules. Samples from vaccinated people were obtained from the UK trials COV001 and COV002, which included a single-blind randomized controlled phase 2/3 trial of AZD1222 (ChAdOx1 nCoV-19) in healthy adults. Trial participant PBMC samples were collected at day 0 and day 28 after the second dose for TCRbeta chain sequencing. Taken from cysteine to phenylalanine, the CDR3 has 16 residues. The entry retains the CDR3 DNA only, 48 bases that are in frame from base 1. V ends up 4 bases short and J 7 bases short, with an unmatched junction base count of 11. CDR1 SGHNT and CDR2 YENEEA are derived from the germline V gene.

The source of the sample is a study of T cell responses to AZD1222 COVID-19 vaccine (dated by TCRdb to about 2021). The study in broad terms: A total of 230 to 250 trial participants underwent TCR sequencing, of whom nearly 210 had received two doses of AZD1222 and approximately 25 had received two doses of the MenACWY control vaccine. Enrollment into the trials was organized by age into subgroups of 18-55, 56-69 and 70-plus years, and those subgroups contained approximately 150, 30 and 60 TCR-sequenced participants, respectively.

What the study reported, not specific to this receptor: Reportedly, almost half of the unique spike-specific TCRs recognized epitopes lying outside the regions that are mutated in the B.1.351 and B.1.1.7 variants. Because no day 14 peak-response samples were available, repertoires were characterized only after the peak T cell response. After two AZD1222 doses, both the breadth and the depth of spike-specific TCRs were significantly higher than at day 0 and than in MenACWY recipients. In the small 56-69-year group, the increase in depth fell short of significance, most likely because of low power. Only a handful of AZD1222 recipients were SARS-CoV-2 seropositive at baseline, limiting conclusions about previously exposed vaccinees. CD4 TCRs associated with the vaccine covered the entire spike protein, and the dominant responses were in regions 160-218 and 743-854. Participants were mostly white British, with more females than males. The authors suggested clonal diversity may have been underestimated.

Recombination linked TRBV11-3 to TRBJ2-1; TRBD2 fits 9 bases in the junction. This sequence was found in an adult who received the AZD1222 COVID-19 vaccine. The specimen comprised peripheral blood, sampled 28 days after the second AZD1222 dose. The DNA reads as follows: TGTGCCAGCAGCTCTCGGGTTAGCGGGAGAATTAATGAGCAGTTCTTC. Its amino acids are CASSSRVSGRINEQFF.